This T cell receptor (beta chain) was sequenced during a study of blood T cell repertoires in COVID-19. Study-level information: Nucleic acid was either cDNA or gDNA, and it came from T cells, B-cell-depleted T cells, or PBMCs.

Deletions cut 8 bases from V and 2 bases from J, with 10 bases between. Germline V lookup: CDR1 MNHNY, CDR2 SVGAGI (reference sequence). CDR3 length: 14 residues. Measured with immunoSEQ multiplex PCR; TCRdb has only the in-frame clones, and not every one. The sample has 240,000 or so clones; roughly 90% are singletons. This chain links TRBV6-6 with TRBJ1-6; D may be TRBD1 (5 bases). Sequenced material: peripheral blood. The sequence came from a man in his 60s with acute or convalescent COVID-19. The CDR3 DNA follows: TGTGCCAGCCTTGACAGAGCCTATAATTCACCCCTCCACTTT. Amino acids: CASLDRAYNSPLHF.